Sequencing of this TCR beta chain was carried out in a study of cytomegalovirus exposure and HLA in healthy donors. Findings and caveats of the study: In a later analysis, at a false discovery rate of 0.05, under 20,000 TCR beta sequences matched HLA alleles.

Germline CDR1 reads SGHVS; CDR2 reads FQNEAQ. The CDR3 length is 15 residues. V lost 6 bases to trimming and J lost 3 bases, with 14 bases between them. A multiplex PCR was run with 60 Vbeta primers and 13 Jbeta primers. Using immunoSEQ multiplex PCR, the repertoire was profiled, and TCRdb retains in-frame clones only, with some absent. The repertoire table contains tens of thousands of clones. A word on this clone: The antigen remains undetermined.

Sample: PBMCs. This TCR came from a woman in her forties or fifties in good health and CMV-seropositive. The chain links TRBV7-8 to TRBJ1-4; D possibly corresponds to TRBD1 (6 bases). CDR3 sequence reads: CASRMGPGANEKLFF. CDR3 in DNA: TGTGCCAGCAGAATGGGGCCAGGGGCTAATGAAAAACTGTTTTTT. The variable domain in full, with the rest retrieved from reference TRBV7-8 and TRBJ1-4, is GAGVSQSPRYKVAKRGQDVALRCDPISGHVSLFWYQQALGQGPEFLTYFQNEAQLDKSGLPSDRFFAERPEGSVSTLKIQRTQQEDSAVYLCASRMGPGANEKLFFGSGTQLSVL.